These 25 T cell receptor beta chains were all obtained from the same sample, sequenced in a study of T cell changes during pregnancy in multiple sclerosis. Generated by immunoSEQ multiplex PCR, the TCRdb table keeps only in-frame clones and is missing some. The sample holds about 38,000 clones, nearly 90% seen once. The sample here was CD4+ T cells from peripheral blood mononuclear cells, taken in the second trimester of pregnancy. These receptors were taken from a female donor with multiple sclerosis, enrolled in a pregnancy study.

This chain uses TRBV25-1 with TRBJ2-5; a possible D gene is TRBD2 (5 bases). The J call could be wrong; TRBJ2-7 is a better fit for the DNA end. Germline V gene data show CDR1 as MGHDK and CDR2 as SYGVNS. CDR3 length: 14 residues. CDR3 sequence (DNA): TGTGCCAGCAGTGACCACGGGGTAGGAGGCGAGCAGTACTTC. Protein sequence: CASSDHGVGGEQYF.

The rearrangement links TRBV9 to TRBJ2-5; tentative D call: TRBD2 (7 bases). The germline V gene encodes CDR1 SGDLS and CDR2 YYNGEE. The CDR3 consists of 15 residues. With 0 bases removed from V and 6 bases from J, the gap between germline ends came to 15 bases. CDR3 amino acids: CASSVDVGGGQTQYF. The CDR3 DNA is TGTGCCAGCAGCGTAGATGTGGGAGGGGGACAGACCCAGTACTTC. The complete variable domain, with remaining parts taken from reference TRBV9 and TRBJ2-5, reads DSGVTQTPKHLITATGQRVTLRCSPRSGDLSVYWYQQSLDQGLQFLIQYYNGEERAKGNILERFSAQQFPDLHSELNLSSLELGDSALYFCASSVDVGGGQTQYFGPGTRLLVL.

The chain employs TRBV6-5 and TRBJ1-3; tentatively, D is TRBD1 (6 bases). Germline-derived CDR1 and CDR2 are MNHEY and SVGAGI. CDR3 length equals 15 residues. The germline V and J ends were trimmed by 4 bases and 0 bases, with 10 bases remaining between them. The CDR3 is CASSSTGNSGNTIYF. The CDR3, as DNA: TGTGCCAGCAGTTCCACAGGGAACTCTGGAAACACCATATATTTT.

The V and J genes are TRBV18 and TRBJ2-1, with 7 bases identical to TRBD1. The CDR3 sequence is 15 residues long. With V trimmed by 8 bases and J by 2 bases, 9 bases remained unmatched. Germline CDR1 and CDR2: KGHSH and LQKENI. The CDR3 coding sequence is TGTGCCAGCGCACGGGACAGTTGGGCCTACAATGAGCAGTTCTTC. Residues: CASARDSWAYNEQFF.

The gene calls are TRBV5-6 and TRBJ2-5; 7 nucleotides match TRBD2. Trimming cost V 2 bases and J 5 bases; bases outside gene matches: 12. This CDR3 region has 16 residues. Germline-derived CDR1 and CDR2 are SGHDT and YYEEEE. Here the CDR3 DNA reads TGTGCCAGCAGCTTCCAGCGAGTGGGAGGGCCGGAGACCCAGTACTTC. Translation gives CASSFQRVGGPETQYF.

The chain carries TRBV5-1 and TRBJ2-5; D possibly corresponds to TRBD2 (6 bases). V was pared by 2 bases and J by 2 bases, with 10 bases between. This CDR3 has 14 residues. Germline assignment: CDR1 SGHRS and CDR2 YFSETQ. The CDR3 loop is CASSFDSGQETQYF. Written as DNA, the CDR3 is TGCGCCAGCAGCTTTGATAGCGGTCAAGAGACCCAGTACTTC.

The rearrangement links TRBV11-3 to TRBJ2-5; the match to TRBD2 covers 13 bases. This CDR3 is built from 18 residues. Germline CDR1 is SGHNT and CDR2 is YENEEA. Unmatched junction bases numbered 8, after V lost 3 bases and J lost 1 base. The CDR3 is CASSFPGLAGEAQETQYF. CDR3 nucleotide sequence: TGTGCCAGCAGCTTCCCTGGACTAGCGGGAGAAGCCCAAGAGACCCAGTACTTC.

The chain employs TRBV14 and TRBJ2-3; 14 bases agree with TRBD2. The V gene end was trimmed by 2 bases and the J gene end by 4 bases; junction bases not matched to a gene: 14. The CDR3 length is 20 residues. Per germline, CDR1 SGHDN and CDR2 FVKESK. Here the CDR3 reads CASSQWVGLAGVLQADTQYF. Written as DNA, the CDR3 is TGTGCCAGCAGCCAATGGGTGGGACTAGCGGGAGTATTGCAAGCAGATACGCAGTATTTT. Drawing the rest from reference TRBV14 and TRBJ2-3, the complete variable domain is EAGVTQFPSHSVIEKGQTVTLRCDPISGHDNLYWYRRVMGKEIKFLLHFVKESKQDESGMPNNRFLAERTGGTYSTLKVQPAELEDSGVYFCASSQWVGLAGVLQADTQYFGPGTRLTVL.

This chain connects TRBV7-9 to TRBJ2-1; 8 nucleotides match TRBD2. The CDR3 runs to 13 residues. The V gene's germline CDR1 is SEHNR and CDR2 FQNEAQ (reference sequence). The trim removed 10 bases at V and 8 bases at J, leaving 10 bases unmatched. The CDR3 loop reads CATPGRGADEQFF. Written as DNA, the CDR3 is TGTGCCACCCCGGGGCGGGGGGCGGATGAGCAGTTCTTC.

The chain has TRBV27 and TRBJ2-2; D remains unclear. CDR3 size: 13 residues. Trimming left V 10 bases short and J 5 bases short, with 14 bases between. Looked up from germline, CDR1 is MNHEY and CDR2 is SMNVEV (reference sequence). CDR3 region: CATSASWTGELFF. Here the CDR3 DNA reads TGTGCCACTTCCGCTAGTTGGACCGGGGAGCTGTTTTTT.

This clone was picked up one time. The chain couples TRBV14 to TRBJ1-4; D gene uncertain. Trimming removed 2 bases from V and 4 bases from J, with 14 bases in between. The germline CDR1 and CDR2 sequences are SGHDN and FVKESK. The CDR3 runs 16 residues. The CDR3 nucleotides read TGTGCCAGCAGCCAAAAAACGAGAGGGTTTAATGAAAAACTGTTTTTT. Its translation is CASSQKTRGFNEKLFF.

The chain recombines TRBV5-1 with TRBJ1-2; 9 nucleotides align to TRBD1. Germline V gives CDR1 SGHRS, CDR2 YFSETQ. The CDR3 sequence is 14 residues long. With 1 base clipped from V and 7 bases from J, the junction kept 5 bases outside the gene matches. The CDR3 nucleotides are TGCGCCAGCAGCTTGACAGGGGGCGCCCCTGGCTACACCTTC. The encoded protein is CASSLTGGAPGYTF.

This clone is a singleton in its sample. The CDR3 protein is CASSPQGRSGNEQFF. The DNA for the CDR3 is TGTGCCAGCAGCCCCCAGGGTCGTAGCGGCAATGAGCAGTTCTTC. This chain links TRBV28 with TRBJ2-1; a weak D match, TRBD2 (6 bases). With 6 bases removed from V and 6 bases from J, the gap between germline ends came to 18 bases. This CDR3 comprises 15 residues. Per germline, CDR1 MDHEN and CDR2 SYDVKM.

The rearrangement links TRBV18 to TRBJ2-1, with 14 bases lining up with TRBD2. Germline CDR1 is KGHSH and CDR2 is LQKENI. After removal of 6 bases from V and 2 bases from J, the junction contained 6 bases not matched to a gene. The CDR3 is 17 amino acids. CDR3 coding DNA: TGTGCCAGCTCCCTCAGGACTAGCGGGAGGACCTACAATGAGCAGTTCTTC. Protein sequence: CASSLRTSGRTYNEQFF.

V is TRBV7-6 and J is TRBJ2-3; no clear D gene. The CDR3 has 16 amino acids. CDR1 and CDR2 from the germline V gene are SGHVS and FNYEAQ. V was clipped by 1 base and J by 0 bases, with 11 bases between them. CDR3 sequence (DNA): TGTGCCAGCAGCTTAGGAGCCGCCTCTAGCACAGATACGCAGTATTTT. It encodes CASSLGAASSTDTQYF.

The chain joins TRBV28 to TRBJ1-5; 7 nucleotides agree with TRBD1. The CDR3 totals 14 residues. Germline trimming cut 6 bases from V and 10 bases from J; bases unmatched to any gene: 12. Germline-derived CDR1 and CDR2 are MDHEN and SYDVKM. The DNA of the CDR3 is TGTGCCAGCAGACTGGGACAGCCGGTGGGTCCCCAGCATTTT. Residues: CASRLGQPVGPQHF.

In its sample, this clone was seen a few times. The gene calls are TRBV2 and TRBJ1-1; D perhaps matches TRBD1 (6 bases). The CDR3 contains 14 residues. Deletions cut 5 bases from V and 2 bases from J, with 12 bases between. Looked up from germline, CDR1 is SNHLY and CDR2 is FYNNEI. The CDR3 loop is CASSPDRRNTEAFF. The CDR3 DNA sequence: TGTGCCAGCAGTCCAGACAGGAGAAACACTGAAGCTTTCTTT.

This chain uses TRBV2 with TRBJ1-1; D is unclear. The CDR3 has 17 residues. V was trimmed by 3 bases and J by 4 bases, leaving 21 bases between them. Germline V lookup: CDR1 SNHLY, CDR2 FYNNEI. The chain's CDR3 is CASSDYRSLIEGTEAFF. The DNA for the CDR3 is TGTGCCAGCAGTGATTACAGATCACTAATCGAGGGCACTGAAGCTTTCTTT.

The chain combines TRBV2 with TRBJ1-5; D possibly corresponds to TRBD1 (5 bases). The V end was cut by 5 bases, the J end by 1 base, with 12 bases between. From germline, CDR1 is SNHLY and CDR2 FYNNEI. The length of the CDR3 is 15 residues. CDR3 sequence reads: CASSRRGLSNQPQHF. The CDR3 nucleotides read TGTGCCAGCAGTCGGAGGGGACTCAGCAATCAGCCCCAGCATTTT.

Only a few counts were recorded for this clone. V is TRBV7-6 and J is TRBJ2-2; D not resolved. V lost 0 bases and J lost 5, with 4 bases in between. CDR3 size: 13 residues. Germline lookup yields CDR1 SGHVS and CDR2 FNYEAQ. The CDR3 coding sequence is TGTGCCAGCAGCTTAGCCGTTACCGGGGAGCTGTTTTTT. Its translation: CASSLAVTGELFF. Combining the CDR3 with reference TRBV7-6 and TRBJ2-2 gives the whole variable domain GAGVSQSPRYKVTKRGQDVALRCDPISGHVSLYWYRQALGQGPEFLTYFNYEAQQDKSGLPNDRFSAERPEGSISTLTIQRTEQRDSAMYRCASSLAVTGELFFGEGSRLTVL.

This rearrangement joins TRBV5-1 to TRBJ2-6; D may be TRBD1 (6 bases). V lost 0 bases and J lost 2, with 12 bases in between. The CDR3 runs to 17 residues. Looked up from germline, CDR1 is SGHRS and CDR2 is YFSETQ. The DNA for the CDR3 is TGCGCCAGCAGCTTGGATAACAGGGTAACTGGGGCCAACGTCCTGACTTTC. As protein: CASSLDNRVTGANVLTF.

The chain recombines TRBV11-2 with TRBJ2-1; 13 bases are shared with TRBD2. The CDR3 covers 15 residues. Germline V gene sequence: CDR1 SGHAT, CDR2 FQNNGV. With V trimmed by 5 bases and J by 9 bases, 7 bases remained unmatched. The CDR3 DNA reads TGTGCCAGCAGCACAAGGACTAGCGGGAGATTTGAGCAGTTCTTC. This sequence encodes CASSTRTSGRFEQFF.

The V and J genes are TRBV5-1 and TRBJ1-1; the match to TRBD1 covers 7 bases. The J segment lost 2 bases and the V segment lost 4 bases, leaving 5 bases of the junction unmatched. The germline V gene has CDR1 SGHRS and CDR2 YFSETQ. The CDR3 sequence is 14 residues long. The chain's CDR3 is CASSRDSLNTEAFF. The CDR3 DNA is TGCGCCAGCAGCAGGGACAGCTTAAACACTGAAGCTTTCTTT.

The chain is built from TRBV13 and TRBJ2-7; 7 bases are shared with TRBD2. Germline lookup yields CDR1 PRHDT and CDR2 FYEKMQ (reference sequence). CDR3 length: 16 amino acids. With V trimmed by 1 base and J by 4 bases, 10 bases remained unmatched. The CDR3 bases are TGTGCCAGCAGCTTAGCTGGCCCTTCTAGCGGTTACGAGCAGTACTTC. Translated, it gives CASSLAGPSSGYEQYF. Combining the CDR3 with reference TRBV13 and TRBJ2-7 gives the whole variable domain AAGVIQSPRHLIKEKRETATLKCYPIPRHDTVYWYQQGPGQDPQFLISFYEKMQSDKGSIPDRFSAQQFSDYHSELNMSSLELGDSALYFCASSLAGPSSGYEQYFGPGTRLTVT.

In this sample, this clone turned up once. The J gene is TRBJ2-7, the V gene TRBV7-2; D remains ambiguous. There are 14 residues in the CDR3. Per germline, CDR1 SGHTA and CDR2 FQGNSA. V lost 5 bases and J 2 bases, leaving 13 bases between the germline ends. The CDR3 DNA follows: TGTGCCAGCAGCCCCTCCCACTTGACCTACGAGCAGTACTTC. Translating gives CASSPSHLTYEQYF.